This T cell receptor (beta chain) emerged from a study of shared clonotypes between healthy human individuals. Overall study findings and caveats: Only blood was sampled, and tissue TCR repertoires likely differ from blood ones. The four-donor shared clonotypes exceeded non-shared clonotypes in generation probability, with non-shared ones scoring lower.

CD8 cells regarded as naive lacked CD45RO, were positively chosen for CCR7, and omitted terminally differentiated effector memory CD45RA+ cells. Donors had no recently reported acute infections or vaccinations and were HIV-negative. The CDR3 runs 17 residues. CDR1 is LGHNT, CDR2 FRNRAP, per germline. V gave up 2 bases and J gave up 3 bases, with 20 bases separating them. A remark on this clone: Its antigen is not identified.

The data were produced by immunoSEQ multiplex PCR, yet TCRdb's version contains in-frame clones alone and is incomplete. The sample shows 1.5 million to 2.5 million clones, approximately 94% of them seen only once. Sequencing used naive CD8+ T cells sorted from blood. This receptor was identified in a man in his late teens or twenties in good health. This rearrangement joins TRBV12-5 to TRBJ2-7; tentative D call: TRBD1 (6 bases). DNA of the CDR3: TGTGCTAGTGGTTTGTCTCCTAATGGGGGCGCCGGCTACGAGCAGTACTTC. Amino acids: CASGLSPNGGAGYEQYF.